This T cell receptor (delta chain) was profiled in a study of γδ T cells in repeated Plasmodium falciparum infection. Overall study: Four controlled malaria infections with P. falciparum NF54 spanned roughly 590 days. Whole-study results and caveats: Waves of new clonotype selection appeared after repeated controlled infections in Vdelta2-negative, largely Vdelta1+, gammadelta T cells. Compared with Australian children, Malian Vdelta2-negative repertoires seemed more clonal, less diverse, less shared.

TCRdb called clones anew from the multiplex PCR reads with CATT. The repertoire holds about 51,000 delta-chain clones, around 2% seen once, with less than 30% in the top ten. This clone was detected ten times or more. Its target is not known. A far larger clone is a single base away, which makes a read error likely. The J segment lost 1 base and the V segment lost 6 bases, leaving 24 bases of the junction unmatched. CDR3 size: 23 residues. Germline lookup yields CDR1 TSWWSYY and CDR2 QGS. Bulk repertoires came from Vgamma9/Vdelta2+ or Vdelta2-negative gammadelta T cells flow-sorted from PBMC. The clonotype was recovered from a pool of human donors (malaria-infected and uninfected, not separated). The sequenced sample consisted of gamma-delta T cells from blood. The rearrangement uses TRDV1 and TRDJ2, with TRDD3 matching over 12 bases. The CDR3 sequence is CALGERLGLPHWGIPVLTAQLFF. The CDR3 DNA sequence: TGTGCTCTTGGAGAAAGATTAGGCCTACCGCACTGGGGGATACCGGTTTTGACAGCACAACTCTTCTTT.